The present entry profiles one T cell receptor beta chain with its context. What it binds is not known. The TCR beta CDR3 regions underwent amplification using RNA transcripts as the source. When the TCR CDR3 underwent first-round RT-PCR, the HTBI primer set was used. MiXCR, run by TCRdb on the multiplex PCR reads, gives a single entry per CDR3 protein. The table includes more than 550,000 distinct CDR3 sequences, roughly 46% detected once. There are 12 residues in the CDR3. V dropped 8 bases and J dropped 6 bases, with 11 bases sitting between them. Germline-derived CDR1 and CDR2 are SQVTM and ANQGSEA. The source of the sample is a study of T cells in Graves' hyperthyroidism and ophthalmopathy. Whole-study findings and limits: Most thyroid clonotypes expanded above 0.001 appeared in blood too.

Uncontrolled infection, other autoimmune disease, pregnancy or lactation led to exclusion. The diagnoses drew upon clinical symptoms, serum thyroxine and TRAb, thyroid ultrasound and orbital computed tomography. The source material was peripheral blood or thyroid tissue (not recorded which). This TCR was recovered from an adult man with Graves' disease, either hyperthyroidism or ophthalmopathy (not recorded which). This chain connects TRBV29-1 to TRBJ1-6, with a weak D call TRBD1 (5 bases). DNA for the CDR3: TGCAGCCCAGGACACGCTAATTCACCCCTCCACTTT. It specifies CSPGHANSPLHF.